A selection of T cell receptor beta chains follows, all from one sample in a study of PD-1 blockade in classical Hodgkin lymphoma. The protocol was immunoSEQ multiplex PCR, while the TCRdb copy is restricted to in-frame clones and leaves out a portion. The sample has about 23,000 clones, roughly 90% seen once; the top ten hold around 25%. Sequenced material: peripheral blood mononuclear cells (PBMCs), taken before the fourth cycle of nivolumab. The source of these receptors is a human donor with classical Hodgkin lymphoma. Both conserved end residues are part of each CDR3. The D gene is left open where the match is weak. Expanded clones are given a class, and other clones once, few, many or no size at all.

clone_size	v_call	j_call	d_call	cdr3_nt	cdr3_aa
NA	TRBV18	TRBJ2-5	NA	TGTGCCAGCTCACCAAGTGAGGAGACCCAGTACTTC	CASSPSEETQYF
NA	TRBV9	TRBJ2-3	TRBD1	TGTGCCAGCAGCCTGGGACAGCTCACAGATACGCAGTATTTT	CASSLGQLTDTQYF
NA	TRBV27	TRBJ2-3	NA	TGTGCCAGCAGGGGGCCCAGCATGATAGATACGCAGTATTTT	CASRGPSMIDTQYF
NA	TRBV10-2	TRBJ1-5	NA	TGCGCCAGCAGTGATCAGGTACATCAGCCCCAGCATTTT	CASSDQVHQPQHF
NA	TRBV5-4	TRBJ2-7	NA	TGTGCCAGCAGCCCAGGACTACTAACCTCCTACGAGCAGTACTTC	CASSPGLLTSYEQYF
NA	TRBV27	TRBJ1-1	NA	TGTGCCAGCAGTTTTCTTGGCGCTGAAGCTTTCTTT	CASSFLGAEAFF
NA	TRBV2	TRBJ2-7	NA	TGTGCCAGCAGTCCCCCAGGGGGGGTACAACGGGGCTACGAGCAGTACTTC	CASSPPGGVQRGYEQYF
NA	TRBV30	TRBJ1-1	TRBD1	TGTGCCTGGAGTTACGGACAGGGGGCCACTGAAGCTTTCTTT	CAWSYGQGATEAFF
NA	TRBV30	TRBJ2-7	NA	TGTGCCTGGGAGGGGGTCAACGAGCAGTACTTC	CAWEGVNEQYF
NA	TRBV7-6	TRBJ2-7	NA	TGTGCCAGCAGCTTATTGGAGGGCCCCTACGAGCAGTACTTC	CASSLLEGPYEQYF
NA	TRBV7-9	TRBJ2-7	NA	TGTGCCAGCAGTCCCACACGGTTCGAGCAGTACTTC	CASSPTRFEQYF
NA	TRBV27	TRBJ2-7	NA	TGTGCCAGCAGTTTAATCGGCAGGGGCGACGAGCAGTACTTC	CASSLIGRGDEQYF
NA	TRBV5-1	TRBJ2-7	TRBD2	TGCGCCAGCAGCTTGGGAGGCCTAGCGGAGGAGTACTTC	CASSLGGLAEEYF
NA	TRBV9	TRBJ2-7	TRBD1	TGTGCCAGCAGCATCTGGGACAGGGGCGAGCAGTACTTC	CASSIWDRGEQYF
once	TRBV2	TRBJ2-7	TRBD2	TGTGCCAGCAGGTGGACTAGTTCCTGGAGCTCCTACGAGCAGTACTTC	CASRWTSSWSSYEQYF
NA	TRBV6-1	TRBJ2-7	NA	TGTGCCAGCAGTGAAGGGTTTGGTTCCGCCGAGCAGTACTTC	CASSEGFGSAEQYF
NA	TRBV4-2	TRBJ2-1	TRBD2	TGTGCCAGCAGCCAAGATAGTTCAGGACTAGCGCGGAATGAGCAGTTCTTC	CASSQDSSGLARNEQFF
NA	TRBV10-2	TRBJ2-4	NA	TGCGCCAGCAGTGAGCCGGCCGGGGACCTAGCCAAAAACATTCAGTACTTC	CASSEPAGDLAKNIQYF
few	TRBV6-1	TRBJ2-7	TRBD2	TGTGCCAGCACGGGGGGCGAGCAGTACTTC	CASTGGEQYF
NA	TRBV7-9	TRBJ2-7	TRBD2	TGTGCCAGCAGCTCCCACGGCGGGAGGGGGTACGAGCAGTACTTC	CASSSHGGRGYEQYF
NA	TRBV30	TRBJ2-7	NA	TGTGCCTGGAGTGTACTAGACCCGGCCTACGAGCAGTACTTC	CAWSVLDPAYEQYF
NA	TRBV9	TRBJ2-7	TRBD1	TGTGCCAGCAGCCCCTTGGGACAGCCCTCACAGCAGTACTTC	CASSPLGQPSQQYF
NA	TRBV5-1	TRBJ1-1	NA	TGCGCCAGCAGCCTGGAAGGGGGTCGAACTGAAGCTTTCTTT	CASSLEGGRTEAFF
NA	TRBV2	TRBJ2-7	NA	TGTGCCAGCAGTGAAGTCGAGGGGGAGTACTACGAGCAGTACTTC	CASSEVEGEYYEQYF
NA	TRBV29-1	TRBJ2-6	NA	TGCAGCGTTGAAGATGTGAGCGAATCTGGGGCCAACGTCCTGACTTTC	CSVEDVSESGANVLTF
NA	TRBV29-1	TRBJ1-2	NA	TGCAGCGGCGGACAGTTCAACTATGGCTACACCTTC	CSGGQFNYGYTF
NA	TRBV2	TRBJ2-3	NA	TGTGCCAGCAGTGAATCATACACAGATACGCAGTATTTT	CASSESYTDTQYF
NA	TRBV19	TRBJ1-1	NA	TGTGCCAGTATCCCTGTCCTTTCGGGGCACGGCGACACTGAAGCTTTCTTT	CASIPVLSGHGDTEAFF
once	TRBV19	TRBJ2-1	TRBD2	TGTGCCAGTTCTGGCGGACGGGGGGGGACCTACAATGAGCAGTTCTTC	CASSGGRGGTYNEQFF
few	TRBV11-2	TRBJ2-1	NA	TGTGCCAGCAGCTTCCAGCGGGCCATCAATGAGCAGTTCTTC	CASSFQRAINEQFF
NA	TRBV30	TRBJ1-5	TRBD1	TGTGCCTGGGGACAGGGTTTTGATCAGCCCCAGCATTTT	CAWGQGFDQPQHF